The sequence of this T cell receptor (beta chain) was determined in a study of shared clonotypes between healthy human individuals (dated by TCRdb to 2019 to 2021). Background on the whole study: A few men and a couple of women, aged 18 to 49 years, made up the cohort. Leukapheresis yielded between about 0.9 and 9.5 billion PBMCs per donor. To increase sequencing depth and limit assay-specific biases, different laboratories used diverse techniques to prepare libraries and sequence TCR repertoires. To estimate repertoire size and how much clonotypes are shared between individuals, the study performed deep sequencing of blood TCR repertoires from a handful of healthy adults. For each donor, CD4 naive and CD4 memory were each run on three plates, CD8 naive on two plates, and CD8 memory on one plate.

Using the deep immunoSEQ assay, TCR CDR3 regions were amplified from genomic DNA by multiplex PCR. Genomic DNA extracted from each cell subset was distributed evenly over all wells of several immunoSEQ 96-well plates, and each plate served as one replicate. For sorted subsets, approximately 200 ng of genomic DNA, equivalent to around 29,000 T cell genomes, went into each replicate PCR. Purified libraries were quantified with a Qubit 3.0 fluorometer, sized on a Bioanalyzer 2100, and re-quantified with the KAPA Library Quantification kit. Every immunoSEQ 96-well plate was sequenced on a dedicated single-read 150-cycle Illumina NextSeq 550 flow cell. In the authors' own workflow: The immunoSEQ output contained only junctional sequences without quality scores, so filtering could not match that applied to full-length reads. To assign V/J genes and CDR3, sequences were annotated using PyIR, a Python wrapper for IgBLAST v1.9, with IMGT germline references. Reads with weak V/J assignments (E-value above 1e-6), missing CDR3, stop codons, out-of-frame junctions, or ambiguous translated residues were removed. V3J clonotypes were defined by identical inferred V gene, J gene, and CDR3 amino acid sequence. Percentage overlap between repertoires was computed as shared unique clonotypes divided by the size of the smaller repertoire. Repertoire richness was assessed with RTK rarefaction, the Chao1 estimator, and Recon v2.1 estimates of unobserved clonotypes. OLGA was used to compute generation probabilities for all TCRbeta clonotypes that the gDNA method yielded from a handful of donors. TCRdb took over this immuneACCESS table, retaining in-frame rearrangements with V and J assigned. Such tables are incomplete; in checked studies, under half of the missing clones stem from an unresolved V gene, and the remainder is unexplained. V, J and clone size are taken as reported in that table, and D and trimming were inferred from the DNA itself. In all, the sample holds about a million clones, and under 80% of those were seen once. The ten largest clones add up to approximately 1.5% of the sample.

Healthy HIV-negative adults with no recently reported acute infections or vaccinations were included as donors. All donors were Caucasian adults living in Nashville, Tennessee, USA. CD4+ T cells were enriched by magnetic negative selection, after which naive cells were positively selected on CD45RA and the negative fraction was taken as the memory subset. Blood was obtained by leukapheresis, after which PBMCs were separated by Ficoll-Histopaque density gradient centrifugation and cryopreserved in liquid nitrogen vapor phase. Purity and quantity of every magnetically sorted T cell population were checked by analytical flow cytometry. Genomic DNA was isolated from every sorted fraction and measured by UV absorbance on a Nanodrop 2000c. Of note for this clone: The antigen it recognizes is unknown. There are no base qualities to consult, and no much larger clone falls within one base. The sample carries other DNA sequences with the same CDR3.

Study-wide conclusions, independent of this receptor: Pairwise subsampling led to the expectation that sequencing depth would affect the degree of clonotype sharing among donors. Clonotypes shared by all four sorted-subset donors showed higher generation probabilities than non-shared clonotypes. Larger estimated clonotype richness was generally found for naive subsets than for memory subsets. Across a few donors, approximately 5% of naive CD4, roughly 3.4% of naive CD8, under 2.5% of memory CD4, and roughly 0.4% of memory CD8 clonotypes were shared. Incomplete sequencing was indicated by rarefaction of sorted-subset datasets, despite the large sequencing depth. Because the study included only a small number of donors, the genetic and exposure-history diversity represented was limited. Sampling was restricted to blood, and TCR repertoires in tissue are likely to differ from TCR repertoires in blood.

At the junction V is shortened by 0 bases and J by 0 bases, with 7 bases in between. Including the terminal cysteine and phenylalanine, the CDR3 comprises 15 residues. This entry keeps only the CDR3 DNA: 45 bases, framed from base 1. According to the germline V gene, CDR1 reads SGHRS and CDR2 reads YFSETQ. The rearrangement combines TRBV5-1 with TRBJ1-3; too little of a D gene remains to name it. This receptor was taken from a man aged 18-30 years in good health. Sample: memory CD4+ T cells sorted from blood. This sample's cell subset or site label indicates: CD45RA-negative fraction. The CDR3 is CASSLDRTSGNTIYF. The DNA reads TGCGCCAGCAGCTTGGACAGAACCTCTGGAAACACCATATATTTT.